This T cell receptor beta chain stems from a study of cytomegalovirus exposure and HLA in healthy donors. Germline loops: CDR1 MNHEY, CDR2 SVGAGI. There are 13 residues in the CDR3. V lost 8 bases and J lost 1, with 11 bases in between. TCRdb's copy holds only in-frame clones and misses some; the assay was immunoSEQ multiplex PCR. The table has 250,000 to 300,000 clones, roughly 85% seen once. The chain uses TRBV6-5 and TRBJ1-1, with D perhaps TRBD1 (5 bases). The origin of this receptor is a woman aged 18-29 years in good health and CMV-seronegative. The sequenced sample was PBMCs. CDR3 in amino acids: CASCRARNTEAFF. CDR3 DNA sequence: TGTGCCAGCTGCAGGGCAAGGAACACTGAAGCTTTCTTT.